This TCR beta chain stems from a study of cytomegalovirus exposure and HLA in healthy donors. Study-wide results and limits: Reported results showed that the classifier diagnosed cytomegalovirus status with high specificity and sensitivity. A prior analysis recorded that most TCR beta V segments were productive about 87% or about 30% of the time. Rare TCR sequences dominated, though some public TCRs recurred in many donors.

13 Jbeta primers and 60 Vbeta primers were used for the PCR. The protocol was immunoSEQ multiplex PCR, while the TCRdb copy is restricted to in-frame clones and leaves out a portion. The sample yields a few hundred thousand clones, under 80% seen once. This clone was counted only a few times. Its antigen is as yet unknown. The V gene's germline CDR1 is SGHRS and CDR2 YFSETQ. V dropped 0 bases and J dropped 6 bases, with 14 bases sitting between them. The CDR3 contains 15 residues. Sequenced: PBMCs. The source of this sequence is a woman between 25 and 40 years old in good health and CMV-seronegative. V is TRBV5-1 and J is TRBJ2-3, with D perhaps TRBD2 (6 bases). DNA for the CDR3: TGCGCCAGCAGCTTGGGCGGGGTCGTTTCTGATACGCAGTATTTT. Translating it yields CASSLGGVVSDTQYF.